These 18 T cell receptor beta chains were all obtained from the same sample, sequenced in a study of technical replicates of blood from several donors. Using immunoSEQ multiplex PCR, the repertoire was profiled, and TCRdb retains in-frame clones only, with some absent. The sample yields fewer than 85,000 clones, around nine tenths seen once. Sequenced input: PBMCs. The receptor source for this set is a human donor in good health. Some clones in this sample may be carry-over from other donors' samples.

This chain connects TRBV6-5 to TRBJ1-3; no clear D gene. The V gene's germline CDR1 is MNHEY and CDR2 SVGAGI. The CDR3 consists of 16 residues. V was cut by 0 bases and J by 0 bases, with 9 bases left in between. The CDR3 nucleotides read TGTGCCAGCAGTTACTCGATAACAGACTCTGGAAACACCATATATTTT. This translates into CASSYSITDSGNTIYF.

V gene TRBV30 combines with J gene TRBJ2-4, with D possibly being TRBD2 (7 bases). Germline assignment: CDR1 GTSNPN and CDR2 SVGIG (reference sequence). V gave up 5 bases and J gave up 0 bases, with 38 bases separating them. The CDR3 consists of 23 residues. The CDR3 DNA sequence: TGTGCCTGGCACCCCGCGGTAGCGCGGGGGACATGGGCCACCATTTTAGCCAAAAACATTCAGTACTTC. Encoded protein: CAWHPAVARGTWATILAKNIQYF.

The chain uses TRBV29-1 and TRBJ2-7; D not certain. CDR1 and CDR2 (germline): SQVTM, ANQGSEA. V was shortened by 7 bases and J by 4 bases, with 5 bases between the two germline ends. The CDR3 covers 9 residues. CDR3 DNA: TGCAGCGGTCCTTACGAGCAGTACTTC. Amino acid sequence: CSGPYEQYF.

CDR3 DNA sequence: TGTGCCAGCTCATCAGGACAGGGTAAAACCTACGAGCAGTACTTC. Translating it yields CASSSGQGKTYEQYF. J is TRBJ2-7 and V is TRBV18, with 8 bases lining up with TRBD1. The ends lost 5 bases at V and 2 bases at J; junction bases unmatched: 8. CDR1 and CDR2 (germline): KGHSH, LQKENI. The CDR3 contains 15 residues.

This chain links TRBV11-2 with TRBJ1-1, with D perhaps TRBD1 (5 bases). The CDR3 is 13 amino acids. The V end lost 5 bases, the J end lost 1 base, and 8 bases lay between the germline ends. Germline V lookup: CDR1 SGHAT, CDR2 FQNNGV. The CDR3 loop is CASSATENTEAFF. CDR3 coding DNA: TGTGCCAGCAGCGCGACAGAGAACACTGAAGCTTTCTTT.

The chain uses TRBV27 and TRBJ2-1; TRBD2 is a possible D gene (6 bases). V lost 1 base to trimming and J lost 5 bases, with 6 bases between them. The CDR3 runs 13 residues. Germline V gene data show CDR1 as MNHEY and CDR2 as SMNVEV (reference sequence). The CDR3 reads CASSLLADNEQFF. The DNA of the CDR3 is TGTGCCAGCAGTTTATTAGCGGACAATGAGCAGTTCTTC.

CDR3 residues: CASSIVSVNYGYTF. In DNA, the CDR3 is TGTGCCAGTAGTATAGTTTCGGTCAACTATGGCTACACCTTC. This chain uses TRBV19 with TRBJ1-2; D remains unclear. The CDR3 has 14 residues. V was trimmed by 1 base and J by 2 bases, leaving 8 bases between them. Germline V CDR1 and CDR2: LNHDA, SQIVND (reference sequence).

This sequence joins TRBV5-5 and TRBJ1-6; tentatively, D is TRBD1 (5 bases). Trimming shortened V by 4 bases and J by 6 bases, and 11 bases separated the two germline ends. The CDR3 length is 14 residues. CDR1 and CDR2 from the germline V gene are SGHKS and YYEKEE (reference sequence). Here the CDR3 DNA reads TGTGCCAGCAGCCGACAGCCCATTAATTCACCCCTCCACTTT. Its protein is CASSRQPINSPLHF.

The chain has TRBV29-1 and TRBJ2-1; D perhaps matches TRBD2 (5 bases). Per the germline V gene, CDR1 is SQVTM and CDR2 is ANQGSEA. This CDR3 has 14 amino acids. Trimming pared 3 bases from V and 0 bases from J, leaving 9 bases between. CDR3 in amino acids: CSVERAGSYNEQFF. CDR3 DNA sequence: TGCAGCGTTGAGAGGGCCGGCTCCTACAATGAGCAGTTCTTC.

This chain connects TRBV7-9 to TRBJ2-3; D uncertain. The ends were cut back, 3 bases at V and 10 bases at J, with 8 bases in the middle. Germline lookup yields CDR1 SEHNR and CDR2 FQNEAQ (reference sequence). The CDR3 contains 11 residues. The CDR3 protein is CASSFGIAQYF. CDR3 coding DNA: TGTGCCAGCAGCTTTGGTATAGCGCAGTATTTT.

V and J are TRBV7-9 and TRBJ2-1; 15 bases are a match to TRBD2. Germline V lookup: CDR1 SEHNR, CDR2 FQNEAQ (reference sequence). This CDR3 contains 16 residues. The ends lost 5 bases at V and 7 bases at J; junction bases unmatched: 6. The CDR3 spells CASSPRTSGGGNEQFF. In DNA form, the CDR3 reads TGTGCCAGCAGCCCAAGGACTAGCGGGGGGGGTAATGAGCAGTTCTTC.

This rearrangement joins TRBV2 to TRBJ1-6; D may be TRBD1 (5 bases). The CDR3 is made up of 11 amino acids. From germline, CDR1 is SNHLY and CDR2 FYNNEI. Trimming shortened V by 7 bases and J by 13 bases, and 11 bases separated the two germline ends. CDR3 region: CASTREGPLHF. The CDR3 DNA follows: TGTGCCAGCACCAGGGAGGGCCCCCTCCACTTT.

DNA for the CDR3: TGTGCCAGCAGCTTGTTCCAGCGACCCTACGAGCAGTACTTC. Amino acids: CASSLFQRPYEQYF. The chain employs TRBV5-4 and TRBJ2-7; D remains unclear. The length of the CDR3 is 14 residues. Germline CDR1 and CDR2: SGHNT and YYREEE (reference sequence). V lost 1 base and J 2 bases, leaving 10 bases between the germline ends.

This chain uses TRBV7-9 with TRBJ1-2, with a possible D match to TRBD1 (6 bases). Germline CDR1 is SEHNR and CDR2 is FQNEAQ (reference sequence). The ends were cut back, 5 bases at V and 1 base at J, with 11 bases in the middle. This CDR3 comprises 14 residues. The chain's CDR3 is CASSHRESNYGYTF. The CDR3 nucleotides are TGTGCCAGCAGCCACAGGGAGAGTAACTATGGCTACACCTTC.

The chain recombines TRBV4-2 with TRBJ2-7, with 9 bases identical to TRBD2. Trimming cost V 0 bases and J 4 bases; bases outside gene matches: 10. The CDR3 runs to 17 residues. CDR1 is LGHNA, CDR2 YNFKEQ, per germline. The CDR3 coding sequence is TGTGCCAGCAGCCAAGAACCTAGCGGGACATCCTTATACGAGCAGTACTTC. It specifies CASSQEPSGTSLYEQYF.

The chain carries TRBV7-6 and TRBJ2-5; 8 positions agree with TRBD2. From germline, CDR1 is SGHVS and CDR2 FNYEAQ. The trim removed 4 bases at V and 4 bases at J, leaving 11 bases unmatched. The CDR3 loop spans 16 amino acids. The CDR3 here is CASSSGGRGVPETQYF. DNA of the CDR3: TGTGCCAGCAGCTCTGGGGGGCGGGGGGTCCCAGAGACCCAGTACTTC.

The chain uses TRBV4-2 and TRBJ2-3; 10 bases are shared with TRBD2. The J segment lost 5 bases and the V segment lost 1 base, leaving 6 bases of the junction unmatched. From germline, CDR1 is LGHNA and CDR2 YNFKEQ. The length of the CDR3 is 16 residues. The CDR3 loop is CASSQGSGRALDTQYF. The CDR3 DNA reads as TGTGCCAGCAGCCAAGGGAGCGGGAGGGCCTTAGATACGCAGTATTTT.

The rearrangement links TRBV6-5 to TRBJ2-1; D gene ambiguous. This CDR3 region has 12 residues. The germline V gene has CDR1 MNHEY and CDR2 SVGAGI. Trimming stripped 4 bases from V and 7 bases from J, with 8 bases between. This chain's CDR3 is CASSSVRNEQFF. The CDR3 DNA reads TGTGCCAGCAGTTCGGTACGAAATGAGCAGTTCTTC.